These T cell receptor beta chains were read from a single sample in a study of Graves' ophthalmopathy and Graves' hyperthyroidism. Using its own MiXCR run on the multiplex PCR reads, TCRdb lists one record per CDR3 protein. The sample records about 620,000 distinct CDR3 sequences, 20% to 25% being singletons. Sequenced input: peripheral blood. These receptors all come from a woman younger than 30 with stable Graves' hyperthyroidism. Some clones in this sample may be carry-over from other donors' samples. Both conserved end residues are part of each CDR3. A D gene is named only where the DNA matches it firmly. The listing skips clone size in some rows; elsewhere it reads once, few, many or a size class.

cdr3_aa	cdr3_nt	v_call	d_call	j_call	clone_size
CASSLWGGASQPQHF	TGTGCCAGCAGTTTATGGGGGGGCGCCTCTCAGCCCCAGCATTTT	TRBV28	NA	TRBJ1-5	many
CASSLAGIQETQYF	TGTGCCAGCAGCTTAGCCGGGATCCAAGAGACCCAGTACTTC	TRBV7-2	NA	TRBJ2-5	NA
CASSYVGAEAFF	TGTGCCAGCAGTTACGTGGGGGCTGAAGCTTTCTTT	TRBV6-5	NA	TRBJ1-1	many
CASSFVSSGANVLTF	TGTGCCAGCAGTTTCGTGTCCTCTGGGGCCAACGTCCTGACTTTC	TRBV12-3/TRBV12-4	NA	TRBJ2-6	many
CATSEATGGSYEQYF	TGTGCCACCAGTGAGGCGACAGGGGGGTCCTACGAGCAGTACTTC	TRBV24-1	TRBD1	TRBJ2-7	many
CAISEGRPYEQYF	TGTGCCATCAGTGAAGGACGGCCTTACGAGCAGTACTTC	TRBV10-3	NA	TRBJ2-7	many
CASSLSTSQGFVYEQYF	TGTGCCAGCAGTCTTTCCACCTCGCAGGGCTTTGTCTACGAGCAGTACTTC	TRBV12-3/TRBV12-4	NA	TRBJ2-7	many
CASTPIDSGRTGELFF	TGTGCCAGCACCCCGATCGATAGCGGGAGAACCGGGGAGCTGTTTTTT	TRBV13	TRBD2	TRBJ2-2	NA
CASSPTGNLYEQYF	TGTGCCAGTTCGCCGACAGGGAATCTCTACGAGCAGTACTTC	TRBV19	TRBD1	TRBJ2-7	once
CASSQDPGQGARTEAFF	TGCGCCAGCAGCCAAGATCCAGGACAGGGGGCGCGAACTGAAGCTTTCTTT	TRBV4-1	TRBD1	TRBJ1-1	NA